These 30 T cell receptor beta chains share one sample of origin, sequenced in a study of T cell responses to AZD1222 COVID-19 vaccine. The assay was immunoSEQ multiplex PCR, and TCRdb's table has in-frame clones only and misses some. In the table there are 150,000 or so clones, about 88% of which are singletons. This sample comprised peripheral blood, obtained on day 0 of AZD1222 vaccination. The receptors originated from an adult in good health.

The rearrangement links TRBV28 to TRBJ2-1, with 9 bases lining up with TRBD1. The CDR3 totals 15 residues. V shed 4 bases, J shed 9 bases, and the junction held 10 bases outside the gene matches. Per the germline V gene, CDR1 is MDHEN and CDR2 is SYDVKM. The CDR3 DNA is TGTGCCAGCAGTTCAACTGGACAGGGGAGGGGTGAGCAGTTCTTC. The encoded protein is CASSSTGQGRGEQFF.

The CDR3 spells CASSFKGLAGGELFF. The CDR3 bases are TGTGCCAGCAGCTTTAAGGGACTAGCGGGAGGGGAGCTGTTTTTT. This rearrangement joins TRBV7-3 to TRBJ2-2, with 13 bases matching TRBD2. V was clipped by 3 bases and J by 8 bases; unmatched bases: 3. This CDR3 region has 15 residues. CDR1 and CDR2 (germline): SGHTA, FQGTGA.

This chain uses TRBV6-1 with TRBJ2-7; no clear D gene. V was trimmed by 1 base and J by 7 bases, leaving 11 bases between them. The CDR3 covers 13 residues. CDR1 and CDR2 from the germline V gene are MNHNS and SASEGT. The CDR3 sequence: CASSEDEVREQYF. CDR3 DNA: TGTGCCAGCAGTGAAGATGAGGTCCGGGAGCAGTACTTC.

CDR3 nucleotides: TGTGCCAGCAGCCGGGGACGAAACTACAATGAGCAGTTCTTC. Translated, it gives CASSRGRNYNEQFF. The chain employs TRBV14 and TRBJ2-1, with D possibly being TRBD1 or TRBD2 (5 bases each). This CDR3 is built from 14 residues. The germline V gene has CDR1 SGHDN and CDR2 FVKESK. The ends were cut back, 4 bases at V and 3 bases at J, with 10 bases in the middle.

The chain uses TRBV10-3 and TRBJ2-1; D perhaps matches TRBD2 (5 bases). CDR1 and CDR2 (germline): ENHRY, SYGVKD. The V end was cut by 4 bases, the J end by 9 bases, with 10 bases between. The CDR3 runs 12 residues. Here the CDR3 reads CAISGSGLEQFF. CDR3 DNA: TGTGCCATCAGTGGGAGCGGACTTGAGCAGTTCTTC.

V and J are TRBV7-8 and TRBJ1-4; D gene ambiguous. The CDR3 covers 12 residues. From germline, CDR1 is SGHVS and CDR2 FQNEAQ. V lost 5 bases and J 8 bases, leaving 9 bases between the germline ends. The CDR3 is CASSQNMEKLFF. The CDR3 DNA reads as TGTGCCAGCAGCCAGAACATGGAAAAACTGTTTTTT.

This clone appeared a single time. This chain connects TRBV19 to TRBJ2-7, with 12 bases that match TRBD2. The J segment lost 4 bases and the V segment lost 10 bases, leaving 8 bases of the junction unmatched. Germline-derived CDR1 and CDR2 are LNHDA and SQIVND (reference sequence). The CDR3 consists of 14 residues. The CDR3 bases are TGTGCCACCGCTCGGACTAGCGGGATTTACGAGCAGTACTTC. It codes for CATARTSGIYEQYF. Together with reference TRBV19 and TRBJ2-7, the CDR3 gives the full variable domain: DGGITQSPKYLFRKEGQNVTLSCEQNLNHDAMYWYRQDPGQGLRLIYYSQIVNDFQKGDIAEGYSVSREKKESFPLTVTSAQKNPTAFYLCATARTSGIYEQYFGPGTRLTVT.

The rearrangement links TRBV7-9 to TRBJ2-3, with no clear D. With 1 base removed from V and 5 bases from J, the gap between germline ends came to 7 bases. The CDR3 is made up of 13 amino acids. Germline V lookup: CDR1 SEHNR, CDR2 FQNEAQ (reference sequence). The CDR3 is CASSLGVGDTQYF. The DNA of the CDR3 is TGTGCCAGCAGCTTAGGCGTAGGAGATACGCAGTATTTT.

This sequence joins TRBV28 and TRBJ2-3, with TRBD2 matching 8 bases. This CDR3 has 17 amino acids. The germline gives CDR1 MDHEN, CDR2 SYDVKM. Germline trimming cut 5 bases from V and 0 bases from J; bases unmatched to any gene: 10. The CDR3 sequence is CASSRGWRGASTDTQYF. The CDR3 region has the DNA TGTGCCAGCAGTAGAGGTTGGCGGGGGGCTAGCACAGATACGCAGTATTTT.

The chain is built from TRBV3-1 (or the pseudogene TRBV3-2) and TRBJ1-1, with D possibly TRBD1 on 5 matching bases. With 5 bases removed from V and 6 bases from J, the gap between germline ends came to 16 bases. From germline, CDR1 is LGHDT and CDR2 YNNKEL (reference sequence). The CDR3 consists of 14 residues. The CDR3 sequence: CASSSRAGSAEAFF. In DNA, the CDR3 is TGTGCCAGCAGCTCTAGGGCAGGGAGCGCTGAAGCTTTCTTT.

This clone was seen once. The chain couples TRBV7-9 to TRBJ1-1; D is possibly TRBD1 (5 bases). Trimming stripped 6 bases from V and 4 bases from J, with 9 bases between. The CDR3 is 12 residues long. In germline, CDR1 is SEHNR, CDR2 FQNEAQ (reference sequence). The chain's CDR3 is CASSRQLTEAFF. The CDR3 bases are TGTGCCAGCAGTAGACAGCTCACTGAAGCTTTCTTT.

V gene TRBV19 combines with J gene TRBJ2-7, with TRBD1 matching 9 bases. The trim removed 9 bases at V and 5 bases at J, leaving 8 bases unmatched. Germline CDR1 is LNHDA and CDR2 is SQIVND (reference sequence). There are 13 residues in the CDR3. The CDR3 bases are TGTGCCAGCCACAGGGGGCTGAGAGACGAGCAGTACTTC. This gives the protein CASHRGLRDEQYF. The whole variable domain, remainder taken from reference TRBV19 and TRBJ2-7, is DGGITQSPKYLFRKEGQNVTLSCEQNLNHDAMYWYRQDPGQGLRLIYYSQIVNDFQKGDIAEGYSVSREKKESFPLTVTSAQKNPTAFYLCASHRGLRDEQYFGPGTRLTVT.

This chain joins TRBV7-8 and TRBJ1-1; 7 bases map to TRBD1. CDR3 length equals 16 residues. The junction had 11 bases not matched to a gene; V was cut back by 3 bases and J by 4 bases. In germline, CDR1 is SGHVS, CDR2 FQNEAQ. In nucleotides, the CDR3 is TGTGCCAGCAGCTTGCTGGGGATTCGACAGGGCACTGAAGCTTTCTTT. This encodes CASSLLGIRQGTEAFF.

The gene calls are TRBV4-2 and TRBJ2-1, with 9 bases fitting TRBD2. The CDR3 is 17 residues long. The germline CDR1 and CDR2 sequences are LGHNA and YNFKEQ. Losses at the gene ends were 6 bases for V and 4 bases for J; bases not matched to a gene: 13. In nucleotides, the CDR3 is TGTGCCAGCAGTCTGAACCCCGGGACTAGCTGGTACAATGAGCAGTTCTTC. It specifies CASSLNPGTSWYNEQFF.

The CDR3 nucleotides are TGTGCCAGCAGTCCCCGACGGGGACGCACAGATACGCAGTATTTT. Protein sequence: CASSPRRGRTDTQYF. This sequence joins TRBV6-2 or TRBV6-3 and TRBJ2-3; D possibly matches TRBD1 or TRBD2 (5 bases each). The CDR3 length is 15 residues. V lost 5 bases and J lost 1, with 13 bases in between. Germline-derived CDR1 and CDR2 are MNHEY and SVGEGT.

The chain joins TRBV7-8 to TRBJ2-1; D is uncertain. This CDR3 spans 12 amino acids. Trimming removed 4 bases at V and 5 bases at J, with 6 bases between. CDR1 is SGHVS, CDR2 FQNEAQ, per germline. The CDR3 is CASSSGHNEQFF. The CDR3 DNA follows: TGTGCCAGCAGCTCCGGACACAATGAGCAGTTCTTC.

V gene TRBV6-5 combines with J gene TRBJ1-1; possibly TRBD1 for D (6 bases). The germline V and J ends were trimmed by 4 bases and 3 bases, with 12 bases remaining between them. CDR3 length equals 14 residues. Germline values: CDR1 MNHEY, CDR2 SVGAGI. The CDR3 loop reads CASSSLGGYTEAFF. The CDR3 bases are TGTGCCAGCAGTTCCCTGGGGGGCTACACTGAAGCTTTCTTT.

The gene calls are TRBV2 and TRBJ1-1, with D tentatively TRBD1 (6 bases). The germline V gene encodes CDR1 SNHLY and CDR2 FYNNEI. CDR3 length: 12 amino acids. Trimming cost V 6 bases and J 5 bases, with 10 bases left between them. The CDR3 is CASSLQGTEAFF. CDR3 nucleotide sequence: TGTGCCAGCAGCTTACAGGGAACTGAAGCTTTCTTT.

The CDR3: CASSSSGRGADTQYF. CDR3 DNA: TGTGCCAGCAGCTCGAGCGGGAGAGGCGCAGATACGCAGTATTTT. The chain employs TRBV5-4 and TRBJ2-3; 8 nucleotides align to TRBD2. V gave up 3 bases and J gave up 4 bases; unmatched junction bases: 7. Germline CDR1 reads SGHNT; CDR2 reads YYREEE (reference sequence). The CDR3 has 15 amino acids.

Here the CDR3 DNA reads TGCAGTGCTAGTGGCTCCCTCTATGGGAGCAATCAGCCCCAGCATTTT. Residues: CSASGSLYGSNQPQHF. This chain joins TRBV20-1 and TRBJ1-5, with no clear D. The germline V gene encodes CDR1 DFQATT and CDR2 SNEGSKA (reference sequence). CDR3 length equals 16 residues. V lost 3 bases and J lost 1, with 16 bases in between.

This chain's CDR3 is CASRGLAGVETQYF. Written as DNA, the CDR3 is TGTGCCAGCAGGGGACTAGCGGGAGTGGAGACCCAGTACTTC. The gene calls are TRBV2 and TRBJ2-5; the match to TRBD2 covers 14 bases. The CDR3 spans 14 residues. Germline V lookup: CDR1 SNHLY, CDR2 FYNNEI. After removal of 6 bases from V and 5 bases from J, the junction contained 2 bases not matched to a gene.

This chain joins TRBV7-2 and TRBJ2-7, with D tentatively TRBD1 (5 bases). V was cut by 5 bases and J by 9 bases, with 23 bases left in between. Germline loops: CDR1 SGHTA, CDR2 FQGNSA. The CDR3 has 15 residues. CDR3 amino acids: CASSARQPPHLPQYF. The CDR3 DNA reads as TGTGCCAGCAGCGCCCGACAGCCTCCTCATCTACCGCAGTACTTC.

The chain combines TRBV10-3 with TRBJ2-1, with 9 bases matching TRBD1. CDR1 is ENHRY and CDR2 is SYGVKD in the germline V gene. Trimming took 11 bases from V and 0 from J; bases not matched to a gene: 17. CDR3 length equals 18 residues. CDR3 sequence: CASRGTGRSRGSYNEQFF. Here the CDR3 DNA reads TGTGCCTCAAGGGGGACAGGGAGATCCCGAGGCTCCTACAATGAGCAGTTCTTC.

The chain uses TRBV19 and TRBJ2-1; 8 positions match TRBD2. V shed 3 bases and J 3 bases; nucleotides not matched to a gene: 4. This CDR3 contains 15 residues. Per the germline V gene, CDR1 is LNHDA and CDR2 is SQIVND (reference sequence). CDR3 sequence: CASSIQLAVYNEQFF. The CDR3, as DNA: TGTGCCAGTAGTATCCAACTAGCGGTCTACAATGAGCAGTTCTTC.

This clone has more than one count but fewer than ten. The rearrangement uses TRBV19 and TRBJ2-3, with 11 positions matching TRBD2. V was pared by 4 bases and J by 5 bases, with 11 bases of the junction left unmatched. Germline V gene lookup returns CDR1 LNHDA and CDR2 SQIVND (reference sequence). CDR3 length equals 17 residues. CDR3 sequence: CASSNRTSGQRRDTQYF. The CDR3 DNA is TGTGCCAGTAGTAATAGGACTAGCGGGCAGCGGAGAGATACGCAGTATTTT. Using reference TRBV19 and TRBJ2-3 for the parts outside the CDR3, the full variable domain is DGGITQSPKYLFRKEGQNVTLSCEQNLNHDAMYWYRQDPGQGLRLIYYSQIVNDFQKGDIAEGYSVSREKKESFPLTVTSAQKNPTAFYLCASSNRTSGQRRDTQYFGPGTRLTVL.

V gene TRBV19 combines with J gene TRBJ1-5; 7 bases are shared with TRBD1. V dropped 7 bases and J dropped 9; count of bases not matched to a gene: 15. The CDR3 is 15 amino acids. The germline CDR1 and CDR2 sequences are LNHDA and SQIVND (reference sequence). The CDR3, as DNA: TGTGCCAGTAAAGACAGGGCCCTAAGAGCGGGGCCCCAGCATTTT. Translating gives CASKDRALRAGPQHF.

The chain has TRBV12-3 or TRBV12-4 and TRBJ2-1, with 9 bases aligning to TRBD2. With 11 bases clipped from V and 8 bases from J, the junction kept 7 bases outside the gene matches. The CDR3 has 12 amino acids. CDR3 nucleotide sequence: TGTGCCGGCGGGAGGGCAGGCGATGAGCAGTTCTTC. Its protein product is CAGGRAGDEQFF.

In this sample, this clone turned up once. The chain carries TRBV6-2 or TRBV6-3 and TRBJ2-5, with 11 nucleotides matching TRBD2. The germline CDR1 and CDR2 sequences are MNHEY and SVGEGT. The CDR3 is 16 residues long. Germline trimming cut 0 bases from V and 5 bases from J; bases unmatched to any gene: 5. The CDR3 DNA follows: TGTGCCAGCAGTTACTCCACTAGCGGGAGTTATGAGACCCAGTACTTC. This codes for CASSYSTSGSYETQYF.

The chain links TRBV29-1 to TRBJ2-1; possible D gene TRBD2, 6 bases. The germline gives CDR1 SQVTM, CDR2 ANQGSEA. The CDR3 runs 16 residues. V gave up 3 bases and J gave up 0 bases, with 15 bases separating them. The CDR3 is CSVELLAADSYNEQFF. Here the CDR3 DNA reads TGCAGCGTTGAGTTGTTAGCGGCAGACTCCTACAATGAGCAGTTCTTC.

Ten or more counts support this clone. DNA of the CDR3: TGTGCCACCTCCCCCGGGGAGGGGAACACTGAAGCTTTCTTT. This encodes CATSPGEGNTEAFF. The chain is built from TRBV3-1 (or the pseudogene TRBV3-2) and TRBJ1-1; unclear D gene. The germline V and J ends were trimmed by 10 bases and 1 base, with 16 bases remaining between them. Germline CDR1 LGHDT, CDR2 YNNKEL (reference sequence). The CDR3 is 14 residues long.